The T cell receptor beta chain under discussion was sequenced for a study of blood T cells in healthy people across ages. Next came a second PCR, run for roughly 6 to 11 cycles, which used a sample-barcoded 5' primer along with a J-beta primer mix. Using its own MiXCR run on the 5' RACE reads, TCRdb lists one record per CDR3 protein. The sample lists hundreds of thousands of distinct CDR3 sequences, nearly 25% occurring once. The J segment lost 4 bases and the V segment lost 1 base, leaving 3 bases of the junction unmatched. The CDR3 loop spans 16 amino acids. The germline CDR1 and CDR2 sequences are SQVTM and ANQGSEA. Notes on the study in general: Unsorted PBMCs ruled out conclusive naive versus antigen-experienced comparison.

Note on this clonotype: The antigen is not known.

The same data also contributed to another study, on T cells of mothers and their children. As reported in that work: In related and unrelated pairs alike, thymic selection shapes TCR recombination output, with inherited differences minor. Normalized overlap was always slightly, never significantly, higher in related than unrelated mother-child pairs.

The sample consisted of blood. The source is a boy aged 5-17 years in good health. The chain has TRBV29-1 and TRBJ2-2; 13 bases agree with TRBD2. Here the CDR3 reads CSVEVGLAGSTGELFF. In DNA, the CDR3 is TGCAGCGTTGAAGTGGGACTAGCGGGGAGCACCGGGGAGCTGTTTTTT.